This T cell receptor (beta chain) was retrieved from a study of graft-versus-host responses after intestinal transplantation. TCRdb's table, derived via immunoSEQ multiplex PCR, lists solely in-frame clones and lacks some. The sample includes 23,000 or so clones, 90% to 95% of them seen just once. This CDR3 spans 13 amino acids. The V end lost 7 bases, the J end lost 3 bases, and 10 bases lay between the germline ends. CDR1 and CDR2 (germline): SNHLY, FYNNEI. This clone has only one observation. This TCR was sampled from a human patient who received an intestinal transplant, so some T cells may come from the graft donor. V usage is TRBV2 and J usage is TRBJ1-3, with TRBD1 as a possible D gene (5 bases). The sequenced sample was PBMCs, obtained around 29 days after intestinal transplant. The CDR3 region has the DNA TGTGCCAGCATGCAGGGAGGTGGAAACACCATATATTTT. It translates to CASMQGGGNTIYF.